This TCR beta chain was sequenced for a study of T-cell memory formation after mild COVID-19. Study in general: The two donors had largely donor-specific TCR clusters. Findings and caveats of the study: Chiefly within CM and EM were the contracting CD4+ clones; CD8+ ones were within EMRA. Pre-infection memory already had some responding clones, implying cross-reactive memory joined.

The TCR alpha and TCR beta cDNA libraries, bearing sample barcodes and UMIs, were generated by 5'RACE using constant-segment primers. MiXCR, applied by TCRdb to the 5' RACE reads, yields one record per CDR3 protein. This sample has approximately 40,000 distinct CDR3 sequences, with around 10% found just once. The CDR3 is 15 amino acids. The germline V gene encodes CDR1 SGHTA and CDR2 FQGNSA. Unmatched junction bases numbered 4, after V lost 4 bases and J lost 2 bases. At least ten counts were recorded for this clonotype. The target antigen is unknown. Sequenced input: PBMCs or a T cell subset sorted from them (not recorded which). The J gene is TRBJ2-3, the V gene TRBV7-2, with 9 bases lining up with TRBD2. This receptor was identified in a man aged 18 to 30 who had mild COVID-19 (a few samples of this study predate the infection). Cell type and time point are not known. DNA for the CDR3: TGTGCCAGCAGCTCCGGGACTAGCTACACAGATACGCAGTATTTT. The encoded protein is CASSSGTSYTDTQYF.